This T cell receptor (beta chain) originates from a study of cytomegalovirus exposure and HLA in healthy donors. It was with 60 Vbeta and 13 Jbeta primers that the PCR ran. Libraries were prepared by immunoSEQ multiplex PCR; TCRdb keeps only in-frame clonotypes and omits some of them. The profile covers approximately 120,000 clones, with approximately 80% appearing a single time and around 2% taken by the ten largest. Germline V gene sequence: CDR1 SGHKS, CDR2 YYEKEE (reference sequence). Between the trimmed V and J ends, which lost 3 bases and 5 bases, there was a span of 11 bases. The CDR3 loop spans 13 amino acids.

This receptor was identified in a man aged 18 to 30 in good health and CMV-seronegative. The sample comprised PBMCs. The V and J genes are TRBV5-5 and TRBJ1-1, with D perhaps TRBD1 (5 bases). CDR3 coding DNA: TGTGCCAGCAGCTCCTCTGGGGGGACTGAAGCTTTCTTT. It specifies CASSSSGGTEAFF.